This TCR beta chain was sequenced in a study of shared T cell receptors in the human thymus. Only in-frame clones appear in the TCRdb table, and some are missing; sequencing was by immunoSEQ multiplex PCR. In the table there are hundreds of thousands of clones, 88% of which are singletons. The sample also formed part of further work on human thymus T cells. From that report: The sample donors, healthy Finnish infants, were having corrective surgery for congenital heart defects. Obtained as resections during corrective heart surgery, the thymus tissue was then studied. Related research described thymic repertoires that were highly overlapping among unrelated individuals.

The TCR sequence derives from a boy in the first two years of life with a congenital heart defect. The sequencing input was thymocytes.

CDR3 DNA sequence: TGTGCCAGCAGCTTAGGATTAGATGCGGTCTACGAGCAGTACTTC. Protein sequence: CASSLGLDAVYEQYF. The rearrangement links TRBV7-2 to TRBJ2-7; the D is unclear. V was pared by 1 base and J by 3 bases, with 13 bases between. The germline V gene has CDR1 SGHTA and CDR2 FQGNSA. The CDR3 loop spans 15 amino acids.